A single sample gave rise to the 16 T cell receptor beta chains below, sequenced in a study of spatial heterogeneity in lung cancer. Study outcomes and limitations: Tumoral mutation counts were tracked by counts of expanded intratumoral alpha and beta TCRs.

MiXCR, run by TCRdb on the 5' RACE reads, gives a single entry per CDR3 protein. The sample comprises approximately 12,000 distinct CDR3 sequences, 12% of which are singletons, and roughly 12% rests with the top ten. Their antigens remain unidentified. Time point of the sample: sample taken at primary tumor resection. Specimen: lung tumor tissue, collected at surgery. The source is a female donor with early-stage non-small cell lung cancer.

CDR3 DNA sequence: TGTGCCAGCAGGCAGGCTCGGGATACGCAGTATTTT. Translation gives CASRQARDTQYF. The chain employs TRBV7-2 and TRBJ2-3, with D unclear. The CDR3 is 12 residues long. CDR1 is SGHTA, CDR2 FQGNSA, per germline. V was pared by 6 bases and J by 6 bases, with 10 bases between.

V gene TRBV5-5 combines with J gene TRBJ1-4, with TRBD1 matching 8 bases. Germline CDR1 and CDR2: SGHKS and YYEKEE (reference sequence). This CDR3 is 16 amino acids long. After removal of 4 bases from V and 3 bases from J, the junction contained 8 bases not matched to a gene. CDR3 amino acids: CASSLRGPGANEKLFF. CDR3 DNA: TGTGCCAGCAGCCTCAGGGGGCCGGGGGCTAATGAAAAACTGTTTTTT.

This clonotype is deemed medium-sized. V gene TRBV6-2 or TRBV6-3 combines with J gene TRBJ1-5; D is unclear. The V gene's germline CDR1 is MNHEY and CDR2 SVGEGT. The CDR3 runs 15 residues. Trimming left V 5 bases short and J 1 base short, with 12 bases between. DNA of the CDR3: TGTGCCAGCAGTCCCATTCGAGGGAGCAATCAGCCCCAGCATTTT. Protein sequence: CASSPIRGSNQPQHF.

This clonotype occurred many times. V usage is TRBV5-1 and J usage is TRBJ1-2, with D maybe TRBD1 (6 bases). The CDR3 extends over 13 amino acids. V was clipped by 0 bases and J by 8 bases, with 11 bases between them. Germline V gene lookup returns CDR1 SGHRS and CDR2 YFSETQ. CDR3: CASSLGQESGYTF. The CDR3 DNA is TGCGCCAGCAGCTTGGGACAGGAAAGCGGCTACACCTTC.

In its sample, this clonotype is medium-sized (0.01 to 0.1%). The chain has TRBV10-3 and TRBJ2-1; no definite D call. CDR3 length: 16 residues. Trimming removed 4 bases from V and 2 bases from J, with 15 bases in between. Germline lookup yields CDR1 ENHRY and CDR2 SYGVKD. The CDR3 bases are TGTGCCATCAGTGCCGGACGGAAGGAACCCTACAATGAGCAGTTCTTC. This codes for CAISAGRKEPYNEQFF.

The chain joins TRBV6-2 or TRBV6-3 to TRBJ2-4, with 7 bases lining up with TRBD2. The J segment lost 7 bases and the V segment lost 2 bases, leaving 11 bases of the junction unmatched. Germline assignment: CDR1 MNHEY and CDR2 SVGEGT. There are 16 residues in the CDR3. DNA for the CDR3: TGTGCCAGCAGTTACGAACCAGGGAGGGCTTCGAACATTCAGTACTTC. It is translated as CASSYEPGRASNIQYF.

The sample holds many counts of this clonotype. This chain links TRBV3-1 with TRBJ2-1; the D is unclear. V was shortened by 4 bases and J by 6 bases, with 7 bases between the two germline ends. This CDR3 spans 12 amino acids. The germline V gene encodes CDR1 LGHDT and CDR2 YNNKEL (reference sequence). The CDR3 nucleotides are TGTGCCAGCAGCCCCCTTACCAATGAGCAGTTCTTC. Protein sequence: CASSPLTNEQFF.

This clonotype was counted ten times or more. The chain employs TRBV12-3 or TRBV12-4 and TRBJ1-2; D is undetermined. This CDR3 spans 14 amino acids. Trimming shortened V by 4 bases and J by 0 bases, and 9 bases separated the two germline ends. The chain's CDR3 is CASSSAKANYGYTF. The CDR3 nucleotides are TGTGCCAGCAGTTCCGCGAAGGCTAACTATGGCTACACCTTC.

This clonotype was detected a few times. The rearrangement links TRBV7-6 to TRBJ1-5, with a weak D call TRBD1 (5 bases). The germline CDR1 and CDR2 sequences are SGHVS and FNYEAQ. Trimming left V 0 bases short and J 2 bases short, with 11 bases between. This CDR3 spans 16 amino acids. The chain's CDR3 is CASSLAPRDGNQPQHF. The CDR3 region has the DNA TGTGCCAGCAGCTTAGCCCCCAGGGACGGCAATCAGCCCCAGCATTTT.

By sample share, this clonotype is medium-sized. CDR3: CASSYVAGIYGYTF. CDR3 coding DNA: TGTGCCAGCAGTTACGTTGCAGGGATCTATGGCTACACCTTC. The chain couples TRBV6-2 or TRBV6-3 to TRBJ1-2; maybe TRBD1 (5 bases). The V and J ends lost 2 bases and 4 bases respectively, with 11 bases between them. Germline CDR1 MNHEY, CDR2 SVGEGT. The CDR3 extends over 14 amino acids.

This clonotype turned up a few times. The genes are TRBV7-6 and TRBJ2-1; D gene uncertain. Germline loops: CDR1 SGHVS, CDR2 FNYEAQ. CDR3 length equals 13 residues. V lost 5 bases to trimming and J lost 8 bases, with 13 bases between them. CDR3 protein: CASSLSGIDEQFF. CDR3 DNA: TGTGCCAGCAGCCTGTCTGGGATTGATGAGCAGTTCTTC.

The J gene is TRBJ2-3, the V gene TRBV15; D perhaps matches TRBD2 (6 bases). The germline CDR1 and CDR2 sequences are LNHNV and YYDKDF (reference sequence). The CDR3 totals 18 residues. Trimming took off 0 bases at V and 0 bases at J, with 16 bases between the two ends. The DNA of the CDR3 is TGTGCCACCAGCAGAGACGGGGGTAGCCGAAAAAGCACAGATACGCAGTATTTT. Translation gives CATSRDGGSRKSTDTQYF.

The chain has TRBV7-2 and TRBJ1-1; 8 nucleotides align to TRBD1. The CDR3 is made up of 13 amino acids. V trimming: 1 base; J trimming: 9 bases; junction bases outside the gene matches: 4. The germline gives CDR1 SGHTA, CDR2 FQGNSA. The chain's CDR3 is CASSLEGQGKAFF. In nucleotides, the CDR3 is TGTGCCAGCAGCTTAGAAGGACAGGGTAAAGCTTTCTTT.

The chain has TRBV7-3 and TRBJ1-5; the D gene is possibly TRBD1 (5 bases). The germline CDR1 and CDR2 sequences are SGHTA and FQGTGA. V lost 0 bases to trimming and J lost 10 bases, with 25 bases between them. The CDR3 covers 18 residues. The DNA of the CDR3 is TGTGCCAGCAGCTTAACCCCCTTGGTGAGGGGATCAAGGTACCCCCAGCATTTT. It codes for CASSLTPLVRGSRYPQHF.

The rearrangement links TRBV6-1 to TRBJ2-2, with TRBD2 matching 12 bases. This CDR3 spans 16 amino acids. J lost 7 bases, V lost 6 bases, and 9 bases had no gene match. The germline V gene encodes CDR1 MNHNS and CDR2 SASEGT. In DNA, the CDR3 is TGTGCCAGCAGCCCCCTAGCGGGAGGGGTTGGCGGGGAGCTGTTTTTT. Translation gives CASSPLAGGVGGELFF.

In regard to this clonotype: This may come from a read error, since a much larger clone is one base off. The V and J genes are TRBV2 and TRBJ1-4; D is unclear. Germline V CDR1 and CDR2: SNHLY, FYNNEI. CDR3 length: 13 amino acids. CDR3 region: CVSGRDANEKLFF. In DNA, the CDR3 is TGTGTCAGCGGGAGGGATGCTAATGAAAAACTGTTTTTT.